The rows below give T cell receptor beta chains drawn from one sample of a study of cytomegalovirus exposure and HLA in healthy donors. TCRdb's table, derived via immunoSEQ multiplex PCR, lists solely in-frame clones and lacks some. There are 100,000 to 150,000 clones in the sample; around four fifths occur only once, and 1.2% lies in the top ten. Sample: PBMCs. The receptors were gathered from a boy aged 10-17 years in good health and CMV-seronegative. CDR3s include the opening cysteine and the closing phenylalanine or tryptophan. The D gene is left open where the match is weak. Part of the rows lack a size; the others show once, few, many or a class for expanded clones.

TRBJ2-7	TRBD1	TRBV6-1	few	CASSDGQGAGEQYF	TGTGCCAGCAGTGATGGACAGGGGGCTGGGGAGCAGTACTTC
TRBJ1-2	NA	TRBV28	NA	CASSLKRGLANYGYTF	TGTGCCAGCAGTTTAAAGCGCGGACTGGCCAACTATGGCTACACCTTC
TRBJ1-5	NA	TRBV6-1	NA	CASSANQPQHF	TGTGCCAGCAGTGCTAATCAGCCCCAGCATTTT
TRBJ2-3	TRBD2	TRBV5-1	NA	CASSEGLAALTDTQYF	TGCGCCAGCAGCGAGGGACTAGCGGCCTTAACAGATACGCAGTATTTT
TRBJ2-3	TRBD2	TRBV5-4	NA	CASSLELADYTDTQYF	TGTGCCAGCAGCTTGGAACTAGCGGATTACACAGATACGCAGTATTTT
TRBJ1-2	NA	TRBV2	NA	CASRQDGTNYGYTF	TGTGCCAGCAGACAGGACGGTACCAACTATGGCTACACCTTC
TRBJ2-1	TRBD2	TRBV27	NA	CASSLTSGRLDEQFF	TGTGCCAGCAGTCTTACTAGCGGGAGGTTGGATGAGCAGTTCTTC
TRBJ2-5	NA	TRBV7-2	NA	CASSPGLDETQYF	TGTGCCAGCAGCCCGGGTCTGGATGAGACCCAGTACTTC
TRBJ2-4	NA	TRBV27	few	CASSLVGGGIQYF	TGTGCCAGCAGTTTAGTAGGGGGGGGCATTCAGTACTTC
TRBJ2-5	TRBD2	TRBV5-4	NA	CASSLGTSGGGTQYF	TGTGCCAGCAGCTTGGGAACTAGCGGGGGCGGGACCCAGTACTTC
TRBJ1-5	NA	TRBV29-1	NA	CSVGGSNQPQHF	TGCAGCGTAGGCGGAAGCAATCAGCCCCAGCATTTT
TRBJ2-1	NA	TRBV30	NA	CAWTNPKNEQFF	TGTGCCTGGACCAACCCTAAGAATGAGCAGTTCTTC
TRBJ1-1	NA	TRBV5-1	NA	CASSLSGTTEAFF	TGCGCCAGCAGCTTGTCGGGTACCACTGAAGCTTTCTTT
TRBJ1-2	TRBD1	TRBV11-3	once	CASSSMTGVEPSDYGYTF	TGTGCCAGCAGCTCAATGACAGGGGTCGAACCTAGCGACTATGGCTACACCTTC
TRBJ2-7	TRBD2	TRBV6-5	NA	CASSYSRLLAGGEQYF	TGTGCCAGCAGTTACTCGAGGTTACTAGCGGGAGGCGAGCAGTACTTC
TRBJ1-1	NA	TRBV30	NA	CAGSPGYTEAFF	TGTGCCGGGAGCCCGGGGTACACTGAAGCTTTCTTT
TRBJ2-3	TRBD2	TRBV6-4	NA	CASSASSGRGTDTQYF	TGTGCCAGCAGTGCATCTAGCGGGAGGGGAACAGATACGCAGTATTTT
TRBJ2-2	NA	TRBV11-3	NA	CASSLEGSGSSGELFF	TGTGCCAGCAGCTTAGAGGGGTCAGGGTCTTCCGGGGAGCTGTTTTTT
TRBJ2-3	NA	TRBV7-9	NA	CASTGRGWVGQYF	TGTGCCAGCACCGGACGAGGGTGGGTAGGGCAGTATTTT
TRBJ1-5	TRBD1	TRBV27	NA	CASGRGLEGNQPQHF	TGTGCCAGCGGCAGGGGGCTAGAAGGCAATCAGCCCCAGCATTTT
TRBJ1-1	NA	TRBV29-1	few	CSVGGRRGSTEAFF	TGCAGCGTTGGGGGTCGGAGGGGAAGCACTGAAGCTTTCTTT
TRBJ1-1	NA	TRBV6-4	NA	CASSDSMEEEAWDEAFF	TGTGCCAGCAGTGACTCGATGGAAGAGGAGGCTTGGGATGAAGCTTTCTTT
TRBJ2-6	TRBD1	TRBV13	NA	CASSLDRGQISGANVLTF	TGTGCCAGCAGCTTGGACAGGGGGCAGATCTCTGGGGCCAACGTCCTGACTTTC
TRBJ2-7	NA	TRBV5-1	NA	CASSLEAGYEQYF	TGCGCCAGCAGCTTGGAAGCGGGTTACGAGCAGTACTTC
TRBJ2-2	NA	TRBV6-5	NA	CASSYFSTGELFF	TGTGCCAGCAGTTACTTCAGCACCGGGGAGCTGTTTTTT
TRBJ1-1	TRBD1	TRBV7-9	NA	CASSPRGTGAHEAFF	TGTGCCAGCAGCCCAAGGGGGACAGGGGCACACGAAGCTTTCTTT
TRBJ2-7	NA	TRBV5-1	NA	CASSPTGQRLLLNYEQYF	TGCGCCAGCAGCCCAACTGGACAGCGACTCCTTCTAAACTACGAGCAGTACTTC
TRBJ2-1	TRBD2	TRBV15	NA	CATSRETSGRDNEQFF	TGTGCCACCAGCAGAGAGACTAGCGGGAGAGACAATGAGCAGTTCTTC
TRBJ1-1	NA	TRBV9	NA	CASGHGGQIEAFF	TGTGCCAGCGGCCATGGCGGGCAGATTGAAGCTTTCTTT
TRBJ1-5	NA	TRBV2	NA	CASRGEGNQPQHF	TGTGCCAGCAGGGGGGAGGGCAATCAGCCCCAGCATTTT
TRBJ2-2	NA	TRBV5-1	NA	CASSSTNANTGELFF	TGCGCCAGCAGCTCGACAAATGCGAACACCGGGGAGCTGTTTTTT
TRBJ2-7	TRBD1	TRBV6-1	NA	CASNRGGYEQYF	TGTGCCAGCAACAGGGGTGGCTACGAGCAGTACTTC
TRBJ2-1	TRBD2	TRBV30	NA	CAWSKLAGKYNEQFF	TGTGCCTGGAGTAAGCTAGCGGGCAAATACAATGAGCAGTTCTTC
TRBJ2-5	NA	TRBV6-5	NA	CASRQGIQETQYF	TGTGCCAGCAGACAGGGAATACAAGAGACCCAGTACTTC
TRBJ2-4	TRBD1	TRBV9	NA	CASSQGADAKNIQYF	TGTGCCAGCAGCCAGGGGGCGGACGCCAAAAACATTCAGTACTTC
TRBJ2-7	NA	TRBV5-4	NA	CASSRTERGEQYF	TGTGCCAGCAGCCGGACAGAAAGAGGCGAGCAGTACTTC
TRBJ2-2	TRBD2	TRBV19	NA	CASRTSGGNTGELFF	TGTGCCAGTAGAACTAGCGGGGGTAACACCGGGGAGCTGTTTTTT
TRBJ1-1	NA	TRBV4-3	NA	CASSQDSNQADEAFF	TGCGCCAGCAGCCAAGATAGTAATCAGGCTGATGAAGCTTTCTTT
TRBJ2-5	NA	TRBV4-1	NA	CASSQDPGLRSETQYF	TGCGCCAGCAGCCAAGATCCGGGACTCCGGTCGGAGACCCAGTACTTC
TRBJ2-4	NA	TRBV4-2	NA	CASSQDPLASGNIQYF	TGTGCCAGCAGCCAAGACCCGCTAGCGTCCGGGAACATTCAGTACTTC
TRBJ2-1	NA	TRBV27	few	CASSLIGGGTNEQFF	TGTGCCAGCAGTTTGATCGGGGGAGGAACAAATGAGCAGTTCTTC
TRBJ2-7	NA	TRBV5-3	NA	CARSLRKTTGYF	TGTGCCAGAAGCTTAAGGAAGACCACGGGGTACTTC
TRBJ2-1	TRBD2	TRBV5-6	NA	CASSPVASGLYNEQFF	TGTGCCAGCAGCCCCGTCGCTAGCGGACTATACAATGAGCAGTTCTTC
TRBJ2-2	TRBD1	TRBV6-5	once	CASSWDSETGELFF	TGTGCCAGCAGCTGGGACAGCGAGACCGGGGAGCTGTTTTTT
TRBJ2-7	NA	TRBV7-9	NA	CASSPPDGSFNEQYF	TGTGCCAGCAGCCCGCCCGACGGGAGTTTCAACGAGCAGTACTTC